The rows below give T cell receptor beta chains drawn from one sample of a study of shared clonotypes between healthy human individuals. Profiling relied on immunoSEQ multiplex PCR, and the TCRdb table lists in-frame clones only, not all of them. This table holds some 500,000 clones, 90% to 96% found once. The sample was naive CD4+ T cells sorted from blood. Receptors originate from a woman aged 25 to 39 in good health. The CDR3 runs from the conserved cysteine through the conserved F or W. The D gene is left open where the match is weak. Rows may omit the clone size; those that give it use once, few, many or a size class.

clone_size: .
j_call: TRBJ2-1
d_call: TRBD1
v_call: TRBV4-2
cdr3_aa: CASSYTGGSSYNEQFF
cdr3_nt: TGTGCCAGCAGCTACACAGGGGGGAGCTCCTACAATGAGCAGTTCTTC

clone_size: once
j_call: TRBJ1-5
d_call: .
v_call: TRBV2
cdr3_aa: CASSEVSYESQHF
cdr3_nt: TGTGCCAGCAGTGAAGTTTCGTATGAGTCCCAGCATTTT

clone_size: .
j_call: TRBJ2-7
d_call: TRBD2
v_call: TRBV18
cdr3_aa: CASSPPLAGGLYEQYF
cdr3_nt: TGTGCCAGCTCACCACCGCTAGCGGGAGGGCTTTACGAGCAGTACTTC

clone_size: .
j_call: TRBJ1-5
d_call: TRBD1
v_call: TRBV28
cdr3_aa: CASSPRRGGTGGSNQPQHF
cdr3_nt: TGTGCCAGCAGTCCCCGCCGTGGTGGGACAGGGGGTAGCAATCAGCCCCAGCATTTT

clone_size: .
j_call: TRBJ1-1
d_call: .
v_call: TRBV10-3
cdr3_aa: CAISESGGEAFF
cdr3_nt: TGTGCCATCAGTGAGTCGGGGGGGGAGGCTTTCTTT

clone_size: .
j_call: TRBJ2-7
d_call: .
v_call: TRBV5-1
cdr3_aa: CASSARRNGYEQYF
cdr3_nt: TGCGCCAGCAGCGCCCGGAGAAACGGGTACGAGCAGTACTTC

clone_size: .
j_call: TRBJ1-5
d_call: TRBD1
v_call: TRBV6-5
cdr3_aa: CASSPTGGSNQPQHF
cdr3_nt: TGTGCCAGCAGCCCGACAGGGGGTAGCAATCAGCCCCAGCATTTT

clone_size: .
j_call: TRBJ2-7
d_call: TRBD1
v_call: TRBV27
cdr3_aa: CASSLSNAPTGTYEQYF
cdr3_nt: TGTGCCAGCAGTTTATCGAACGCACCGACAGGGACCTACGAGCAGTACTTC

clone_size: .
j_call: TRBJ2-7
d_call: .
v_call: TRBV28
cdr3_aa: CASSPQVAYEQYF
cdr3_nt: TGTGCCAGCAGTCCGCAGGTCGCCTACGAGCAGTACTTC

clone_size: once
j_call: TRBJ2-7
d_call: .
v_call: TRBV5-1
cdr3_aa: CASSRTDTYEQYF
cdr3_nt: TGCGCCAGCAGCCGTACCGACACTTACGAGCAGTACTTC

clone_size: .
j_call: TRBJ2-7
d_call: .
v_call: TRBV6-6
cdr3_aa: CASSHAGNEQYF
cdr3_nt: TGTGCCAGCAGTCACGCGGGCAACGAGCAGTACTTC

clone_size: .
j_call: TRBJ1-1
d_call: .
v_call: TRBV21-1
cdr3_aa: CASSARLQGFLAEAFF
cdr3_nt: TGTGCCAGCAGCGCCCGACTCCAGGGTTTTTTGGCTGAAGCTTTCTTT

clone_size: .
j_call: TRBJ2-7
d_call: .
v_call: TRBV5-5
cdr3_aa: CASSLISGSYEQYF
cdr3_nt: TGTGCCAGCAGCTTGATTAGCGGCTCCTACGAGCAGTACTTC

clone_size: .
j_call: TRBJ2-7
d_call: TRBD2
v_call: TRBV11-2
cdr3_aa: CASSQGVGTSGRGHEQYF
cdr3_nt: TGTGCCAGCAGCCAAGGGGTAGGGACTAGCGGGAGGGGCCACGAGCAGTACTTC

clone_size: .
j_call: TRBJ2-7
d_call: .
v_call: TRBV28
cdr3_aa: CASSFRREYEQYF
cdr3_nt: TGTGCCAGCAGTTTCCGGAGGGAATACGAGCAGTACTTC

clone_size: .
j_call: TRBJ2-2
d_call: TRBD2
v_call: TRBV14
cdr3_aa: CASSWTSRNTGELFF
cdr3_nt: TGTGCCAGCAGCTGGACTAGCAGGAACACCGGGGAGCTGTTTTTT

clone_size: .
j_call: TRBJ2-3
d_call: .
v_call: TRBV28
cdr3_aa: CASSWTPSHTDTQYF
cdr3_nt: TGTGCCAGCAGCTGGACGCCAAGCCACACAGATACGCAGTATTTT

clone_size: .
j_call: TRBJ2-2
d_call: .
v_call: TRBV7-9
cdr3_aa: CASSLGSTGELFF
cdr3_nt: TGTGCCAGCAGCTTAGGGAGTACCGGGGAGCTGTTTTTT

clone_size: .
j_call: TRBJ2-3
d_call: .
v_call: TRBV28
cdr3_aa: CASSLRDTQYF
cdr3_nt: TGTGCCAGCAGTTTGAGGGATACGCAGTATTTT

clone_size: .
j_call: TRBJ2-2
d_call: .
v_call: TRBV7-2
cdr3_aa: CASTTPLAAGELFF
cdr3_nt: TGTGCCAGCACAACCCCCCTAGCTGCCGGGGAGCTGTTTTTT

clone_size: .
j_call: TRBJ1-2
d_call: .
v_call: TRBV28
cdr3_aa: CASSLNYILYGYTF
cdr3_nt: TGTGCCAGCAGCTTAAACTACATACTATATGGCTACACCTTC

clone_size: .
j_call: TRBJ2-7
d_call: .
v_call: TRBV4-1
cdr3_aa: CASSEVPGTSNEQYF
cdr3_nt: TGCGCCAGCAGCGAAGTCCCCGGGACATCTAACGAGCAGTACTTC

clone_size: .
j_call: TRBJ2-7
d_call: TRBD1
v_call: TRBV27
cdr3_aa: CASSFAQGFYEQYF
cdr3_nt: TGTGCCAGCAGTTTTGCACAGGGGTTTTACGAGCAGTACTTC

clone_size: .
j_call: TRBJ2-3
d_call: .
v_call: TRBV10-1
cdr3_aa: CASSRGADTQYF
cdr3_nt: TGCGCCAGCAGCAGGGGGGCAGATACGCAGTATTTT

clone_size: .
j_call: TRBJ2-6
d_call: .
v_call: TRBV18
cdr3_aa: CASSPLIFRGSGANVLTF
cdr3_nt: TGTGCCAGCTCACCACTCATTTTTCGTGGTTCTGGGGCCAACGTCCTGACTTTC

clone_size: .
j_call: TRBJ2-7
d_call: .
v_call: TRBV11-2
cdr3_aa: CASSLDMRYEQYF
cdr3_nt: TGTGCCAGCAGCTTAGATATGAGATACGAGCAGTACTTC

clone_size: once
j_call: TRBJ2-7
d_call: .
v_call: TRBV28
cdr3_aa: CASSSNRYEQYF
cdr3_nt: TGTGCCAGCAGTTCAAACAGGTACGAGCAGTACTTC

clone_size: .
j_call: TRBJ2-7
d_call: TRBD2
v_call: TRBV5-4
cdr3_aa: CASQGAGDEQYF
cdr3_nt: TGTGCCAGCCAGGGAGCGGGGGACGAGCAGTACTTC

clone_size: .
j_call: TRBJ2-2
d_call: TRBD1
v_call: TRBV7-8
cdr3_aa: CASSTSRDRVRTGELFF
cdr3_nt: TGTGCCAGCAGCACAAGCCGGGACAGGGTCAGGACCGGGGAGCTGTTTTTT

clone_size: .
j_call: TRBJ2-2
d_call: .
v_call: TRBV10-1
cdr3_aa: CATKGTTNTGELFF
cdr3_nt: TGCGCCACCAAGGGGACAACGAACACCGGGGAGCTGTTTTTT

clone_size: .
j_call: TRBJ1-6
d_call: .
v_call: TRBV13
cdr3_aa: CASSLGRFYNSPLHF
cdr3_nt: TGTGCCAGCAGCTTAGGCAGATTTTATAATTCACCCCTCCACTTT

clone_size: .
j_call: TRBJ1-1
d_call: .
v_call: TRBV5-1
cdr3_aa: CASSLLTENTEAFF
cdr3_nt: TGCGCCAGCAGCCTCTTGACAGAGAACACTGAAGCTTTCTTT

clone_size: once
j_call: TRBJ2-7
d_call: .
v_call: TRBV7-8
cdr3_aa: CASSFSGVRGEQYF
cdr3_nt: TGTGCCAGCAGCTTTTCAGGGGTTAGGGGCGAGCAGTACTTC

clone_size: .
j_call: TRBJ2-1
d_call: TRBD1
v_call: TRBV19
cdr3_aa: CASSFGTGDLNEQFF
cdr3_nt: TGTGCCAGTAGTTTCGGGACAGGGGATTTAAATGAGCAGTTCTTC

clone_size: .
j_call: TRBJ1-2
d_call: .
v_call: TRBV30
cdr3_aa: CAWSVEFSYGYTF
cdr3_nt: TGTGCCTGGAGTGTCGAGTTTAGCTATGGCTACACCTTC

clone_size: .
j_call: TRBJ1-1
d_call: .
v_call: TRBV28
cdr3_aa: CASSPADLNTEAFF
cdr3_nt: TGTGCCAGCAGTCCAGCCGACTTGAACACTGAAGCTTTCTTT

clone_size: .
j_call: TRBJ1-5
d_call: .
v_call: TRBV6-6
cdr3_aa: CASSYGGSGNQPQHF
cdr3_nt: TGTGCCAGCAGTTACGGGGGATCGGGCAATCAGCCCCAGCATTTT

clone_size: .
j_call: TRBJ1-1
d_call: .
v_call: TRBV7-2
cdr3_aa: CASSLEPVGTEAFF
cdr3_nt: TGTGCCAGCAGCTTAGAACCCGTGGGAACTGAAGCTTTCTTT

clone_size: .
j_call: TRBJ2-5
d_call: TRBD2
v_call: TRBV6-5
cdr3_aa: CASSYTSGIQETQYF
cdr3_nt: TGTGCCAGCAGTTACACTAGCGGGATCCAAGAGACCCAGTACTTC

clone_size: .
j_call: TRBJ2-3
d_call: TRBD2
v_call: TRBV11-3
cdr3_aa: CASSLLAGAADTQYF
cdr3_nt: TGTGCCAGCAGCTTACTAGCGGGCGCTGCGGATACGCAGTATTTT

clone_size: .
j_call: TRBJ2-7
d_call: .
v_call: TRBV10-3
cdr3_aa: CAISESLGLAQLTYEQYF
cdr3_nt: TGTGCCATCAGTGAGTCGCTAGGGCTCGCTCAGCTTACCTACGAGCAGTACTTC

clone_size: .
j_call: TRBJ2-6
d_call: .
v_call: TRBV18
cdr3_aa: CASSPPKGDSGANVLTF
cdr3_nt: TGTGCCAGCTCACCACCGAAAGGGGACTCTGGGGCCAACGTCCTGACTTTC

clone_size: .
j_call: TRBJ2-7
d_call: TRBD1
v_call: TRBV13
cdr3_aa: CASSLLGQGGNHEQYF
cdr3_nt: TGTGCCAGCAGCTTATTAGGACAGGGGGGGAACCACGAGCAGTACTTC

clone_size: few
j_call: TRBJ1-2
d_call: .
v_call: TRBV10-3
cdr3_aa: CASNRVGYGYTF
cdr3_nt: TGTGCCAGCAACAGGGTTGGGTATGGCTACACCTTC

clone_size: .
j_call: TRBJ1-4
d_call: TRBD1
v_call: TRBV2
cdr3_aa: CASKWGQTDGVEKLFF
cdr3_nt: TGTGCCAGCAAATGGGGACAGACAGATGGAGTTGAAAAACTGTTTTTT

clone_size: .
j_call: TRBJ2-7
d_call: TRBD2
v_call: TRBV27
cdr3_aa: CASRNGRGLARRGDYEQYF
cdr3_nt: TGTGCCAGCAGGAACGGTAGGGGACTAGCGCGGAGAGGCGATTACGAGCAGTACTTC

clone_size: .
j_call: TRBJ1-1
d_call: .
v_call: TRBV10-3
cdr3_aa: CAISEGEGNTEAFF
cdr3_nt: TGTGCCATCAGTGAGGGGGAGGGGAACACTGAAGCTTTCTTT

clone_size: .
j_call: TRBJ2-2
d_call: .
v_call: TRBV11-2
cdr3_aa: CASSLSTGTGELFF
cdr3_nt: TGTGCCAGCAGCTTATCGACGGGAACCGGGGAGCTGTTTTTT

clone_size: .
j_call: TRBJ2-6
d_call: .
v_call: TRBV2
cdr3_aa: CASSEAQAGANVLTF
cdr3_nt: TGTGCCAGCAGTGAAGCGCAGGCTGGGGCCAACGTCCTGACTTTC

clone_size: .
j_call: TRBJ2-1
d_call: TRBD2
v_call: TRBV27
cdr3_aa: CASSLSSRGLAVGEQFF
cdr3_nt: TGTGCCAGCAGTTTATCATCTAGGGGACTAGCGGTTGGGGAGCAGTTCTTC

clone_size: .
j_call: TRBJ2-7
d_call: .
v_call: TRBV9
cdr3_aa: CASSQGQRSYEQYF
cdr3_nt: TGTGCCAGCAGCCAAGGACAGAGATCCTACGAGCAGTACTTC

clone_size: .
j_call: TRBJ2-1
d_call: TRBD2
v_call: TRBV4-1
cdr3_aa: CASSQDIGRAWSGTYNEQFF
cdr3_nt: TGCGCCAGCAGCCAAGATATTGGCAGGGCGTGGAGCGGGACCTACAATGAGCAGTTCTTC

clone_size: .
j_call: TRBJ1-1
d_call: TRBD1
v_call: TRBV19
cdr3_aa: CASSYTGGNTEAFF
cdr3_nt: TGTGCCAGTAGCTATACAGGGGGGAACACTGAAGCTTTCTTT

clone_size: .
j_call: TRBJ1-1
d_call: TRBD1
v_call: TRBV7-3
cdr3_aa: CASSERQGISEAFF
cdr3_nt: TGTGCCAGCAGCGAGAGACAGGGGATTTCTGAAGCTTTCTTT